This TCR beta chain emerged from a study of cytomegalovirus exposure and HLA in healthy donors. General study findings and limits: A classifier reportedly called cytomegalovirus status with high sensitivity and specificity.

This clone was detected only a few times. Its antigen is unknown. 13 Jbeta primers and 60 Vbeta primers were used for the PCR. Measured with immunoSEQ multiplex PCR; TCRdb has only the in-frame clones, and not every one. The sample gives about 180,000 clones, 80% of which show up once; around 1.4% is in the top ten. Material: PBMCs. This clonotype was obtained from a girl between 10 and 17 years old in good health and CMV-seropositive.

As DNA, the CDR3 is TGTGCCAGCAGGGCCGACGGTTCGGGTGGGGAAAAACTGTTTTTT. Its translation is CASRADGSGGEKLFF. The rearrangement joins TRBV2 to TRBJ1-4; D gene unclear. Germline V gene lookup returns CDR1 SNHLY and CDR2 FYNNEI. The CDR3 loop spans 15 amino acids. Between the trimmed V and J ends, which lost 6 bases and 8 bases, there was a span of 19 bases.